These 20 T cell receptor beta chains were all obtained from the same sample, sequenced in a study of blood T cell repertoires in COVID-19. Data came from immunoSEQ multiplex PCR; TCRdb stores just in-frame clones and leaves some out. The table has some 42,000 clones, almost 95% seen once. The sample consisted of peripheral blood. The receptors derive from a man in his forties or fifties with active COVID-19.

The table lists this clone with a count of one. CDR3 in DNA: TGTGCCAGCAGCCCTGGACAGGGGACTGGCTATGGCTACACCTTC. It is translated as CASSPGQGTGYGYTF. This sequence joins TRBV11-2 and TRBJ1-2; TRBD1 matches at 9 bases. Germline V lookup: CDR1 SGHAT, CDR2 FQNNGV. Trimming took 5 bases from V and 4 from J; bases not matched to a gene: 8. The CDR3 has 15 amino acids.

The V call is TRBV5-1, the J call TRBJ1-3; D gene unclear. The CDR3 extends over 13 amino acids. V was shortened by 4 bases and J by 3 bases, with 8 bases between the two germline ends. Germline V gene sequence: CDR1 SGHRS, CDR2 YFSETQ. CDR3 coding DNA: TGCGCCAGCAGCCCGAGAGGTGGAAACACCATATATTTT. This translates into CASSPRGGNTIYF.

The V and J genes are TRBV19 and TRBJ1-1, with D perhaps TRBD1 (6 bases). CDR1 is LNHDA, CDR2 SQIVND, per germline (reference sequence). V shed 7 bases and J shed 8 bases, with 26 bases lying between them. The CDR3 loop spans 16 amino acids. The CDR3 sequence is CASTTIPSGGRGEAFF. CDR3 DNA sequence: TGTGCCAGTACCACGATTCCCTCGGGGGGCCGGGGGGAAGCTTTCTTT.

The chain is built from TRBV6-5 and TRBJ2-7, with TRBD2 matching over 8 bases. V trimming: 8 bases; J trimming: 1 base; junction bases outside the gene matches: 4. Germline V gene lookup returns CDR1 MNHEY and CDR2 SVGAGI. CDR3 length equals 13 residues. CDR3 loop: CASGASGSYEQYF. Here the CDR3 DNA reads TGTGCCAGCGGGGCTAGCGGGTCCTACGAGCAGTACTTC.

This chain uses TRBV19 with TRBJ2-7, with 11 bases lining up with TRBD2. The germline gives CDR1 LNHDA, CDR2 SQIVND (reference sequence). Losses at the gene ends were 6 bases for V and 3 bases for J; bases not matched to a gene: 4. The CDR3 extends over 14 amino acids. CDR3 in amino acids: CASRPTSGSYEQYF. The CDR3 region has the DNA TGTGCCAGTAGACCCACTAGCGGGAGCTACGAGCAGTACTTC.

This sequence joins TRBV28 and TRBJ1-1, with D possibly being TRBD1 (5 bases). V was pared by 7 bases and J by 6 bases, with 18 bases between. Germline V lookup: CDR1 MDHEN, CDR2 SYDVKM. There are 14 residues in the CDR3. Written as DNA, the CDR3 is TGTGCCAGCAAGCGGACGGGGGGAGAGGCTGAAGCTTTCTTT. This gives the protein CASKRTGGEAEAFF. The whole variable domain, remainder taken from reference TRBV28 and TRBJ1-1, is DVKVTQSSRYLVKRTGEKVFLECVQDMDHENMFWYRQDPGLGLRLIYFSYDVKMKEKGDIPEGYSVSREKKERFSLILESASTNQTSMYLCASKRTGGEAEAFFGQGTRLTVV.

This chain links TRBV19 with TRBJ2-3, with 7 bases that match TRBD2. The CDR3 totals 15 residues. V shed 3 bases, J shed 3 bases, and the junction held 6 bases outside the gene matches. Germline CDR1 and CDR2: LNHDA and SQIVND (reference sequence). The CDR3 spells CASSIGAGRTDTQYF. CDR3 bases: TGTGCCAGTAGTATTGGAGCGGGAAGGACAGATACGCAGTATTTT.

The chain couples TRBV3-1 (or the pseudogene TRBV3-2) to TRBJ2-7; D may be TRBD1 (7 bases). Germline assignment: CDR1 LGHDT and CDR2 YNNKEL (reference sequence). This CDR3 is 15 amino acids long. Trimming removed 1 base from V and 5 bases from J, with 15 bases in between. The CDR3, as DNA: TGTGCCAGCAGCCAAGGACAGGGAAGGAGGGACGAGCAGTACTTC. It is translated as CASSQGQGRRDEQYF.

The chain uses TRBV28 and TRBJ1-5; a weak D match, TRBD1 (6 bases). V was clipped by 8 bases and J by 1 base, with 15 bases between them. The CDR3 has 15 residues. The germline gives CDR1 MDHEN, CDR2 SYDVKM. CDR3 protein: CASGKQGGSNQPQHF. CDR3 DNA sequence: TGTGCCAGCGGGAAACAGGGAGGGAGCAATCAGCCCCAGCATTTT.

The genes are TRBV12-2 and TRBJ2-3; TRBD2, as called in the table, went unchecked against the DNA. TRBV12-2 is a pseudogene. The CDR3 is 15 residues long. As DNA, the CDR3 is TGTGCAAGTCGCTTCCTAGCGGGAGGTACAGATACGCAGTATTTT. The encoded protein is CASRFLAGGTDTQYF.

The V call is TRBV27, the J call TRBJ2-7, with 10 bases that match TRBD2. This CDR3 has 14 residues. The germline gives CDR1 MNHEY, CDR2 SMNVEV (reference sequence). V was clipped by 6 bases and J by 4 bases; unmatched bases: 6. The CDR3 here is CASSTSGIGYEQYF. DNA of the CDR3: TGTGCCAGCAGCACTAGCGGGATTGGGTACGAGCAGTACTTC.

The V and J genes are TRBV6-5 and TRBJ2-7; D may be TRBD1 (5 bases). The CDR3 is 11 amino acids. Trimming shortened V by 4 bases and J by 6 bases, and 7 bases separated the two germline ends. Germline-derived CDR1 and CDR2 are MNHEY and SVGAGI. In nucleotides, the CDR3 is TGTGCCAGCAGTTCTAGGGGCGAGCAGTACTTC. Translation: CASSSRGEQYF.

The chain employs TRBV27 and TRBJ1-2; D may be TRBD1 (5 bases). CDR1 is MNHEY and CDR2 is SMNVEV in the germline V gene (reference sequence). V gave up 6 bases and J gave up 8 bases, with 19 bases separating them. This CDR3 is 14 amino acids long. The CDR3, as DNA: TGTGCCAGCAGCCCCGGGGGGGACGTGCGCGGCTACACCTTC. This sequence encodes CASSPGGDVRGYTF.

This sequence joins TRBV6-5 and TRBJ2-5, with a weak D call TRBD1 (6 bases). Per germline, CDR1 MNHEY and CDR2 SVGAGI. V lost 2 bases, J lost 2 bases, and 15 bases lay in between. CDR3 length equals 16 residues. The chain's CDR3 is CASSYRAGDEQETQYF. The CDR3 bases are TGTGCCAGCAGTTACCGTGCAGGGGACGAGCAAGAGACCCAGTACTTC.

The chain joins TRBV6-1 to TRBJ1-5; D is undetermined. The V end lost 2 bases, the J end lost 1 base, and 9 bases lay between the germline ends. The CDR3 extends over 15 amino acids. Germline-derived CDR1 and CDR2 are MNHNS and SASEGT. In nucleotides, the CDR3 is TGTGCCAGCAGTGAACAAGGAGGGAGCAATCAGCCCCAGCATTTT. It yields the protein CASSEQGGSNQPQHF.

DNA for the CDR3: TGTGCCAGCAGCTTAGGAGGGCGACGCAATGAGCAGTTCTTC. The encoded protein is CASSLGGRRNEQFF. The chain is built from TRBV7-2 and TRBJ2-1; possibly TRBD2 for D (5 bases). Trimming took off 1 base at V and 6 bases at J, with 10 bases between the two ends. This CDR3 spans 14 amino acids. CDR1 is SGHTA, CDR2 FQGNSA, per germline.

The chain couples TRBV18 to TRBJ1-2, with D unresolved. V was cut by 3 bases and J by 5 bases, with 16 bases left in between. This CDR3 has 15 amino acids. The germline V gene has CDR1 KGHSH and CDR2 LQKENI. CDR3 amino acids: CASSPSGREGYGYTF. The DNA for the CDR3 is TGTGCCAGCTCACCCTCGGGAAGGGAAGGGTATGGCTACACCTTC.

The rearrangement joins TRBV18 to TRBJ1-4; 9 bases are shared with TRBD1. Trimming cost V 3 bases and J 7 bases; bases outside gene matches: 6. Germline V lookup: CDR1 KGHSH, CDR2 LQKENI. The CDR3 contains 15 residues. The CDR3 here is CASSPSGTGTEKLFF. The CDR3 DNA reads TGTGCCAGCTCACCGTCCGGGACAGGGACTGAAAAACTGTTTTTT.

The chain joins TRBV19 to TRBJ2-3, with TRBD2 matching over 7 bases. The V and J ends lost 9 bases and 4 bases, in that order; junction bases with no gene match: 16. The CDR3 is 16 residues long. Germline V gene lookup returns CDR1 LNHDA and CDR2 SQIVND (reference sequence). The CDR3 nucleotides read TGTGCCAGCCGAGGGGAGCGCGGGAGATTTGCAGATACGCAGTATTTT. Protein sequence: CASRGERGRFADTQYF. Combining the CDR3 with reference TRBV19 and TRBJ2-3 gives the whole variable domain DGGITQSPKYLFRKEGQNVTLSCEQNLNHDAMYWYRQDPGQGLRLIYYSQIVNDFQKGDIAEGYSVSREKKESFPLTVTSAQKNPTAFYLCASRGERGRFADTQYFGPGTRLTVL.

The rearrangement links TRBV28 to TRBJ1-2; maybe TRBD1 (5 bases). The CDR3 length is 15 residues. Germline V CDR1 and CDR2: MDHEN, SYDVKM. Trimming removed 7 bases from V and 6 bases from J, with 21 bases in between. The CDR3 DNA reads TGTGCCAGCAACCAGGGACTCTCCAATAGGGATGGCTACACCTTC. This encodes CASNQGLSNRDGYTF.